This passage covers 5 T cell receptor beta chains from one sample sequenced in a study of shared clonotypes between healthy human individuals. Libraries were prepared by immunoSEQ multiplex PCR; TCRdb keeps only in-frame clonotypes and omits some of them. Counted here are around 1.1 million clones, 77% occurring once; the ten biggest clones make up 0.7% to 0.95%. Sequencing input: memory CD4+ T cells from PBMCs. Sample subset: CD45RA-negative fraction. The receptors derive from a young man in good health. Some clones in this sample may be carry-over from other donors' samples.

V usage is TRBV5-1 and J usage is TRBJ2-1, with no clear D. The CDR3 is made up of 12 amino acids. V was pared by 5 bases and J by 6 bases, with 9 bases between. Germline assignment: CDR1 SGHRS and CDR2 YFSETQ. CDR3 sequence reads: CASRAFGNEQFF. The CDR3 DNA reads as TGCGCCAGCAGGGCCTTTGGCAATGAGCAGTTCTTC.

V and J are TRBV7-2 and TRBJ2-3, with unresolved D. The CDR3 is 13 amino acids. Germline CDR1 reads SGHTA; CDR2 reads FQGNSA. The V end was cut by 4 bases, the J end by 2 bases, with 7 bases between. In DNA, the CDR3 is TGTGCCAGCAGCTCCGTTAACACAGATACGCAGTATTTT. Translation: CASSSVNTDTQYF.

This clone appeared once. The CDR3 DNA follows: TGTGCCAGCAGGCCCGGGACAGCTGGAAACACCATATATTTT. Its translation: CASRPGTAGNTIYF. The chain employs TRBV27 and TRBJ1-3, with 7 bases fitting TRBD1. CDR3 length equals 14 residues. The germline CDR1 and CDR2 sequences are MNHEY and SMNVEV (reference sequence). V trimming: 6 bases; J trimming: 2 bases; junction bases outside the gene matches: 4.

The rearrangement joins TRBV29-1 to TRBJ2-1, with 7 bases matching TRBD2. V lost 1 base to trimming and J lost 2 bases; unmatched junction nucleotides: 8. Germline V lookup: CDR1 SQVTM, CDR2 ANQGSEA. The CDR3 is made up of 16 amino acids. CDR3 sequence (DNA): TGCAGCGTTGAAGTCGGCGGGGGTGACACCTACAATGAGCAGTTCTTC. Translating it yields CSVEVGGGDTYNEQFF.

This chain joins TRBV1 and TRBJ2-3; the tabulated D call, TRBD1, remains unverified against the DNA. TRBV1 is an annotated pseudogene. The CDR3 consists of 23 residues. The CDR3 DNA is TGCACCAGCAGCCAAGGGTTCGGGAGAAGCAAAACCGGGACAGGGGCCACCACAGATACGCAGTATTTT. It encodes CTSSQGFGRSKTGTGATTDTQYF.